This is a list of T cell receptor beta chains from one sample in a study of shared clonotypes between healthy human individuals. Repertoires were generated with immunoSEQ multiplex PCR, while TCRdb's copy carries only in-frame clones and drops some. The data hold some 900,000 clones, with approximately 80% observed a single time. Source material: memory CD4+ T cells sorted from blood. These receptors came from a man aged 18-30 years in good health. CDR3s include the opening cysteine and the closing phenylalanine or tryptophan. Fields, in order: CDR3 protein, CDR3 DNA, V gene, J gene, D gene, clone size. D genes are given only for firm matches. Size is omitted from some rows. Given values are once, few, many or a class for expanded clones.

CATGRQQETQYF	TGTGCCACCGGCCGACAGCAAGAGACCCAGTACTTC	TRBV10-3	TRBJ2-5	.	.
CASSLGGQLNSPLHF	TGTGCCAGCAGTTTAGGGGGGCAGCTAAATTCACCCCTCCACTTT	TRBV28	TRBJ1-6	.	few
CASSQSYGTDTQYF	TGTGCCAGCAGCCAGAGTTATGGGACCGATACGCAGTATTTT	TRBV4-2	TRBJ2-3	.	.
CASSPAGGGSPLHF	TGTGCCAGCTCCCCCGCGGGGGGGGGATCACCCCTCCACTTT	TRBV18	TRBJ1-6	.	.
CASSEAPGSNQPQHF	TGTGCCAGCAGTGAAGCGCCTGGGTCCAATCAGCCCCAGCATTTT	TRBV6-1	TRBJ1-5	.	.
CASSVEGSGRSTEQFF	TGTGCCAGCAGCGTAGAGGGGAGCGGGAGATCGACTGAGCAGTTCTTC	TRBV9	TRBJ2-1	TRBD2	many
CASSPWIWLGTGALQETQYF	TGTGCCAGCTCACCATGGATTTGGTTAGGGACAGGGGCTTTGCAAGAGACCCAGTACTTC	TRBV18	TRBJ2-5	TRBD1	.
CASSLGDSSNTGELFF	TGCGCCAGCAGCTTGGGGGACAGTTCGAACACCGGGGAGCTGTTTTTT	TRBV5-1	TRBJ2-2	TRBD1	.
CATRGGGLGETQYF	TGTGCCACCCGGGGAGGGGGACTCGGGGAGACCCAGTACTTC	TRBV6-6	TRBJ2-5	.	.
CASSFRTDSMNTEAFF	TGCGCCAGCAGCTTTCGGACAGATAGCATGAACACTGAAGCTTTCTTT	TRBV4-1	TRBJ1-1	.	.
CASSLRTSGGRSSYEQYF	TGTGCCAGCAGCCTGCGGACTAGCGGGGGACGCAGCTCCTACGAGCAGTACTTC	TRBV7-2	TRBJ2-7	TRBD2	once